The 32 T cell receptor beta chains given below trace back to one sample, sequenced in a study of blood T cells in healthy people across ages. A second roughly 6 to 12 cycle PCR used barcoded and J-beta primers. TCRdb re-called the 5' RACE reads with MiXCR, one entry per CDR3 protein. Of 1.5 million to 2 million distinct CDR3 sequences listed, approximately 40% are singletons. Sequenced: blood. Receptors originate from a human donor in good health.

CDR3: CASSSTNTGGAMAGASYEQYF. The CDR3 DNA is TGTGCCAGCAGCTCCACCAATACCGGCGGGGCTATGGCGGGGGCTTCCTACGAGCAGTACTTC. V gene TRBV11-1 combines with J gene TRBJ2-7, with D tentatively TRBD2 (7 bases). The CDR3 totals 21 residues. The V end was cut by 4 bases, the J end by 1 base, with 32 bases between. Germline-derived CDR1 and CDR2 are SGHAT and FQDESV (reference sequence).

The chain's CDR3 is CASSHPSGAYYGYTF. The CDR3 DNA follows: TGTGCCAGCAGTCACCCGAGCGGGGCCTACTATGGCTACACCTTC. The chain links TRBV6-2 or TRBV6-3 to TRBJ1-2; the D gene is possibly TRBD1 (5 bases). Trimming removed 5 bases at V and 3 bases at J, with 16 bases between. The germline CDR1 and CDR2 sequences are MNHEY and SVGEGT. The CDR3 covers 15 residues.

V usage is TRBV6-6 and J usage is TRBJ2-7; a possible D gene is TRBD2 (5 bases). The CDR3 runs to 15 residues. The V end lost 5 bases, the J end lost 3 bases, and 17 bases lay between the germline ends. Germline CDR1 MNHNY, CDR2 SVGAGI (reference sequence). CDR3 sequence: CASSLKLARDYEQYF. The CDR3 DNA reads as TGTGCCAGCAGTCTAAAATTGGCCCGGGACTACGAGCAGTACTTC.

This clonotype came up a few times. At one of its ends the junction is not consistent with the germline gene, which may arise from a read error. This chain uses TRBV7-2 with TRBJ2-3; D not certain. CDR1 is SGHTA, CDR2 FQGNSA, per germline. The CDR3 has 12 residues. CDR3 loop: CASSLARDAQYF. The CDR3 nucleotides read TGTGCCAGCAGCTTAGCGAGAGATGCGCAGTATTTT. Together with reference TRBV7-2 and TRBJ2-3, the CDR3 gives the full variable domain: GAGVSQSPSNKVTEKGKDVELRCDPISGHTALYWYRQSLGQGLEFLIYFQGNSAPDKSGLPSDRFSAERTGGSVSTLTIQRTQQEDSAVYLCASSLARDAQYFGPGTRLTVL.

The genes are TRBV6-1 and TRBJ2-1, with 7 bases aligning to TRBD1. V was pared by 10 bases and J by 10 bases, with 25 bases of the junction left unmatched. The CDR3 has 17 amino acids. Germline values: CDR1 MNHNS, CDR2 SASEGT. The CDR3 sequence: CATSRQGHFNQLGEQFF. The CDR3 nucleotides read TGTGCCACCTCTAGACAGGGACACTTCAATCAACTTGGGGAGCAGTTCTTC.

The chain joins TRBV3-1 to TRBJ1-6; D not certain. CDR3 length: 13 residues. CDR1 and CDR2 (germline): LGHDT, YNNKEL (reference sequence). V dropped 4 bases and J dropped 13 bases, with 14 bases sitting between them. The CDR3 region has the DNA TGTGCCAGCAGCCGTCTCAAAGATAGTCCCCTCCACTTT. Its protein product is CASSRLKDSPLHF.

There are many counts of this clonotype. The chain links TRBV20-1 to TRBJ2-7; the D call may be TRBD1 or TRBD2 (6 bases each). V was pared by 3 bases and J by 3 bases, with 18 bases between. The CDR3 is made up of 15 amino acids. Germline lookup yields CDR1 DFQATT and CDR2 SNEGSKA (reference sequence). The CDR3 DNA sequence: TGCAGTGCTAGCGACGGGGGCTCTAGCTTCTACGAGCAGTACTTC. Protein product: CSASDGGSSFYEQYF.

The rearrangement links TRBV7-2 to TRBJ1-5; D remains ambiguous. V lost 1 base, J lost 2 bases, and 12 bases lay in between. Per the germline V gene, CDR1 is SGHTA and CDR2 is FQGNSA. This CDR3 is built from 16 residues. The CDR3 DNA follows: TGTGCCAGCAGCTTAGAACACGGAGTCGGCAATCAGCCCCAGCATTTT. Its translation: CASSLEHGVGNQPQHF.

The CDR3 DNA reads TGTGCCAGCAGTTACTTTTCCTCAGGGGGCTCCGGTGTCCTGAGCACAGATACGCAGTATTTT. Translation: CASSYFSSGGSGVLSTDTQYF. The rearrangement joins TRBV6-5 to TRBJ2-3, with 8 positions matching TRBD1. The CDR3 has 21 residues. V trimming: 1 base; J trimming: 0 bases; junction bases outside the gene matches: 18. CDR1 is MNHEY and CDR2 is SVGAGI in the germline V gene.

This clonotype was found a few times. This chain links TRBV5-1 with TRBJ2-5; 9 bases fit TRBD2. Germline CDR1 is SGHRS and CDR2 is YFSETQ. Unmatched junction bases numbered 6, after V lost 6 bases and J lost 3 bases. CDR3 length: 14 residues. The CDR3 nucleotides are TGCGCCAGCACTCGCGGGGGGGCAAAAGAGACCCAGTACTTC. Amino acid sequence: CASTRGGAKETQYF. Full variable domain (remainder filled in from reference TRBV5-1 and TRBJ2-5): KAGVTQTPRYLIKTRGQQVTLSCSPISGHRSVSWYQQTPGQGLQFLFEYFSETQRNKGNFPGRFSGRQFSNSRSEMNVSTLELGDSALYLCASTRGGAKETQYFGPGTRLLVL.

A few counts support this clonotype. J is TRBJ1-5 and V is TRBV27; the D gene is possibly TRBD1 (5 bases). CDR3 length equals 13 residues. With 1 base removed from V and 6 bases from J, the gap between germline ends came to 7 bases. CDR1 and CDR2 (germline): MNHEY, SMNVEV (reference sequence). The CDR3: CASSLWGGQPQHF. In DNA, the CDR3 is TGTGCCAGCAGTTTATGGGGGGGTCAGCCCCAGCATTTT.

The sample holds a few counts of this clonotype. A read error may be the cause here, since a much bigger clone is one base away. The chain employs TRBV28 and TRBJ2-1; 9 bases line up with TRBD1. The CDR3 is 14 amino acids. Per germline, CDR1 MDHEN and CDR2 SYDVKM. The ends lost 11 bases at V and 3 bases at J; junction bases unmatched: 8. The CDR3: CAGTGGVYYNEQFF. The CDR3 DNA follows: TGTGCCGGCACAGGGGGCGTTTACTACAATGAGCAGTTCTTC.

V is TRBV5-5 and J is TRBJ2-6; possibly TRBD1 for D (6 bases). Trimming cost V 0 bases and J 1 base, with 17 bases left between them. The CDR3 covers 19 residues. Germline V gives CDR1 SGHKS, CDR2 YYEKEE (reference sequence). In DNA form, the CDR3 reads TGTGCCAGCAGCTTGGCGCCGACAGGTCCCCCTTCTGGGGCCAACGTCCTGACTTTC. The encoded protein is CASSLAPTGPPSGANVLTF. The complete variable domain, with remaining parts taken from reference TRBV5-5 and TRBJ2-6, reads DAGVTQSPTHLIKTRGQQVTLRCSPISGHKSVSWYQQVLGQGPQFIFQYYEKEERGRGNFPDRFSARQFPNYSSELNVNALLLGDSALYLCASSLAPTGPPSGANVLTFGAGSRLTVL.

CDR3: CASSLAAILSNQPQHF. The CDR3 coding sequence is TGTGCCAGCAGCTTAGCCGCAATCCTTAGCAATCAGCCCCAGCATTTT. The chain is built from TRBV7-8 and TRBJ1-5; D is unclear. Germline V gives CDR1 SGHVS, CDR2 FQNEAQ. The CDR3 loop spans 16 amino acids. Trimming left V 0 bases short and J 0 bases short, with 9 bases between.

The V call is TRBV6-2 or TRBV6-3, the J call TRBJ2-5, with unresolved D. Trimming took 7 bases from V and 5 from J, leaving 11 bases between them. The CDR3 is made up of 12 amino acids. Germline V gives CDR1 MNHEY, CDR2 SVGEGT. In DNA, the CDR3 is TGTGCCAGCAAGGGCTCGTCCGAGACCCAGTACTTC. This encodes CASKGSSETQYF.

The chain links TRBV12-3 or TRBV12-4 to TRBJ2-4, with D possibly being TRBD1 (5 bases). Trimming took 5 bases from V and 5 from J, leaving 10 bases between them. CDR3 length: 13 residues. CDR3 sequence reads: CASSRQLQNIQYF. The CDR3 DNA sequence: TGTGCCAGCAGTCGACAGCTCCAAAACATTCAGTACTTC.

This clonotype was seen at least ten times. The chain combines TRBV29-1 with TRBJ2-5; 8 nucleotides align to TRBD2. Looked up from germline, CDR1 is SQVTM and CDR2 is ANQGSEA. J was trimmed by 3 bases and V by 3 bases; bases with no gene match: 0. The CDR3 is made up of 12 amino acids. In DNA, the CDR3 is TGCAGCGTTGATAGCGGGGAAGAGACCCAGTACTTC. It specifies CSVDSGEETQYF.

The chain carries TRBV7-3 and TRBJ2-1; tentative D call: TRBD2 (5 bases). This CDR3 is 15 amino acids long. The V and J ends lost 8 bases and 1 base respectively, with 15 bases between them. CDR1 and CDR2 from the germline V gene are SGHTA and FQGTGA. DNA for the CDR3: TGTGCCAGCTCGGATATAGGCGGGTCCTACAATGAGCAGTTCTTC. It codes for CASSDIGGSYNEQFF.

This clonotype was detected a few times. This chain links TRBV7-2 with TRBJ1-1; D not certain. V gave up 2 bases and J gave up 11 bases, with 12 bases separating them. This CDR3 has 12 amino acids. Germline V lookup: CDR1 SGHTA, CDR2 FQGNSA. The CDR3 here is CASSLPRVTAFF. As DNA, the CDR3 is TGTGCCAGCAGCTTACCCCGGGTAACGGCTTTCTTT.

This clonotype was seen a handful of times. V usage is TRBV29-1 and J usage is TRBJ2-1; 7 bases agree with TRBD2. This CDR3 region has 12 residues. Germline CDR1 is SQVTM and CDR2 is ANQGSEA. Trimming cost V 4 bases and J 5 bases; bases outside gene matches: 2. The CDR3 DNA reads TGCAGCGTTGGGCGGGGGAACAATGAGCAGTTCTTC. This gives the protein CSVGRGNNEQFF.

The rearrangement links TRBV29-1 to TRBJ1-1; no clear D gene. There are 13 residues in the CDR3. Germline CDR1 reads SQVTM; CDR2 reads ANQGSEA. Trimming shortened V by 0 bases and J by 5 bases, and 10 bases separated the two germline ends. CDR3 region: CSVEDGVRTEAFF. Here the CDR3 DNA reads TGCAGCGTTGAAGATGGGGTACGAACTGAAGCTTTCTTT. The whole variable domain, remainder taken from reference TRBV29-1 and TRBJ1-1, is SAVISQKPSRDICQRGTSLTIQCQVDSQVTMMFWYRQQPGQSLTLIATANQGSEATYESGFVIDKFPISRPNLTFSTLTVSNMSPEDSSIYLCSVEDGVRTEAFFGQGTRLTVV.

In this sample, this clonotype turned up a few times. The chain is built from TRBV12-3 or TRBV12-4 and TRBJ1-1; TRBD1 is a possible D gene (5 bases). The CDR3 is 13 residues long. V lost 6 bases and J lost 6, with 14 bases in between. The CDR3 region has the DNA TGTGCCAGCAGCAGGGCCGCGGGTTCTGAAGCTTTCTTT. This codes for CASSRAAGSEAFF.

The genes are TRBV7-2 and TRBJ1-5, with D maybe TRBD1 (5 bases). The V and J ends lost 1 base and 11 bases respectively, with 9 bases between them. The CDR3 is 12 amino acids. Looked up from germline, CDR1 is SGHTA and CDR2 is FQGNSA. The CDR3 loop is CASSLGGGAQHF. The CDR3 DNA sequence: TGTGCCAGCAGCTTAGGGGGGGGGGCCCAGCATTTT.

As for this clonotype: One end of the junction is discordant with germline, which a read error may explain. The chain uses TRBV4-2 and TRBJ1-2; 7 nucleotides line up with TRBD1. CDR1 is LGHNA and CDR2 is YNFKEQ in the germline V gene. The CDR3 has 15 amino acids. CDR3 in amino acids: CAGSQEYRGSDGYTF. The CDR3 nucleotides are TGTGCCGGCAGCCAAGAATACAGGGGAAGTGATGGCTACACCTTC.

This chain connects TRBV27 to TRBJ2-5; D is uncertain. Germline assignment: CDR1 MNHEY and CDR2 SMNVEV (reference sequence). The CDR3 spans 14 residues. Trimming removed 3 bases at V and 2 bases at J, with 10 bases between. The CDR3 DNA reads TGTGCCAGCAGTTTTCTGGGGAAGCAAGAGACCCAGTACTTC. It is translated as CASSFLGKQETQYF.

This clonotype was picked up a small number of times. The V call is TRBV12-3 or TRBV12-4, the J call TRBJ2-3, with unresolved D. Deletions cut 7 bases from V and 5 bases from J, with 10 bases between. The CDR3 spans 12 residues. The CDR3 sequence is CASTRLGDTQYF. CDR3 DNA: TGTGCCAGCACCCGGTTGGGAGATACGCAGTATTTT.

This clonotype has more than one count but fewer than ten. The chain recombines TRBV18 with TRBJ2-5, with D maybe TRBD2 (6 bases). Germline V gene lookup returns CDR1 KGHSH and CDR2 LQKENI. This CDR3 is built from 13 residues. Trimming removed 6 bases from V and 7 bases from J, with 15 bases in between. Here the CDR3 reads CASSRPGEGTQYF. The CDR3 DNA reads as TGTGCCAGCTCTCGCCCGGGGGAAGGGACCCAGTACTTC.

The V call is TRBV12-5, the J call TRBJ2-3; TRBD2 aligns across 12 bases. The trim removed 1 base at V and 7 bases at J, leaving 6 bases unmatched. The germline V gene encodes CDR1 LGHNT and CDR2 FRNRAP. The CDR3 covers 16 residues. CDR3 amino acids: CASGLGQLAGGYTQYF. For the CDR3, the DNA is TGTGCTAGTGGTTTGGGGCAACTAGCGGGGGGATATACGCAGTATTTT. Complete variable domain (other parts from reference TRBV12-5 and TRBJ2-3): DARVTQTPRHKVTEMGQEVTMRCQPILGHNTVFWYRQTMMQGLELLAYFRNRAPLDDSGMPKDRFSAEMPDATLATLKIQPSEPRDSAVYFCASGLGQLAGGYTQYFGPGTRLTVL.

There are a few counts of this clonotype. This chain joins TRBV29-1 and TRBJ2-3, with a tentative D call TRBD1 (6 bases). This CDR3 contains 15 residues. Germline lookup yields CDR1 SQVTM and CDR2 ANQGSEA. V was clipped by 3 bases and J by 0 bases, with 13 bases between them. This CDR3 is CSVDFWTASTDTQYF. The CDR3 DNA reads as TGCAGCGTTGATTTTTGGACAGCGAGCACAGATACGCAGTATTTT.

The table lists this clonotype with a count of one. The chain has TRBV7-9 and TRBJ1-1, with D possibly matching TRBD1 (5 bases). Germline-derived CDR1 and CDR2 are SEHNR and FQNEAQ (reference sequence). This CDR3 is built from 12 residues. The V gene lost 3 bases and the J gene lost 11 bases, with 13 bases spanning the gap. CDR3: CASSLWAGRAFF. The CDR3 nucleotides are TGTGCCAGCAGCTTGTGGGCAGGGAGGGCTTTCTTT.

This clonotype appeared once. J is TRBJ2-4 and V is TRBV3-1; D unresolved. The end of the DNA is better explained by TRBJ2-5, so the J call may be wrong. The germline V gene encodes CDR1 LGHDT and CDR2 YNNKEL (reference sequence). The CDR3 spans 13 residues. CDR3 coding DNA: TGTGCCAGCAGCGAAATAATGGAAGAGACCCAGTACTTC. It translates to CASSEIMEETQYF.

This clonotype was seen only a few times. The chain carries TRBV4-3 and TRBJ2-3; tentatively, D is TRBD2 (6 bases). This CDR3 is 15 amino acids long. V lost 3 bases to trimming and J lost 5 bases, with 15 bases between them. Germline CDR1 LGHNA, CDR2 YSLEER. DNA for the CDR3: TGCGCCAGCAGCCAGGAGGTAGCGGAGGGAGATACGCAGTATTTT. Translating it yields CASSQEVAEGDTQYF.